These 10 T cell receptor beta chains were all obtained from the same sample, sequenced in a study of CD4 T cells in relation to SARS-CoV-2 and coronaviruses. CD4+ T cells from unexposed donors were obtained before the COVID-19 pandemic (2011-2018). CD4+ T cells were isolated from the cells after less than 13 days of culture. Their cognate antigens are unknown. The repertoire was sequenced with immunoSEQ multiplex PCR; TCRdb's copy has only in-frame clones and lacks some. The table has 20,000 or so clones, more than 70% seen once; the top ten hold roughly 19%. The specimen was CD4+ T cells from PBMCs, cultured in vitro. These receptors all come from a human donor in good health.

The rearrangement joins TRBV14 to TRBJ2-1, with TRBD2 identical over 11 bases. V trimming: 2 bases; J trimming: 10 bases; junction bases outside the gene matches: 4. This CDR3 spans 14 amino acids. The germline gives CDR1 SGHDN, CDR2 FVKESK. This CDR3 is CASSQLAGGGEQFF. The CDR3 DNA is TGTGCCAGCAGCCAACTAGCGGGGGGCGGGGAGCAGTTCTTC. Looking up the rest from reference TRBV14 and TRBJ2-1 gives the full variable domain: EAGVTQFPSHSVIEKGQTVTLRCDPISGHDNLYWYRRVMGKEIKFLLHFVKESKQDESGMPNNRFLAERTGGTYSTLKVQPAELEDSGVYFCASSQLAGGGEQFFGPGTRLTVL.

The genes are TRBV9 and TRBJ2-1; D call uncertain. Germline loops: CDR1 SGDLS, CDR2 YYNGEE. The V and J ends lost 0 bases and 0 bases respectively, with 7 bases between them. CDR3 length: 15 residues. CDR3 sequence: CASSVVWSSYNEQFF. The CDR3 region has the DNA TGTGCCAGCAGCGTAGTCTGGAGCTCCTACAATGAGCAGTTCTTC.

The chain carries TRBV5-6 and TRBJ2-7; D is undetermined. The CDR3 covers 12 residues. Between the trimmed V and J ends, which lost 1 base and 7 bases, there was a span of 9 bases. Germline lookup yields CDR1 SGHDT and CDR2 YYEEEE. CDR3 sequence (DNA): TGTGCCAGCAGCTTGCGGACGGTTGAGCAGTACTTC. Protein: CASSLRTVEQYF.

V gene TRBV7-7 combines with J gene TRBJ2-1; 10 nucleotides line up with TRBD2. V trimming: 5 bases; J trimming: 9 bases; junction bases outside the gene matches: 4. The CDR3 has 13 residues. Germline V gene data show CDR1 as SSHAT and CDR2 as FNYEAQ (reference sequence). CDR3 sequence (DNA): TGTGCCAGCAGCCCAGGACTAGCGGTTGAGCAGTTCTTC. Translation: CASSPGLAVEQFF.

The gene calls are TRBV7-6 and TRBJ2-7, with D possibly being TRBD1 or TRBD2 (5 bases each). Trimming removed 4 bases from V and 0 bases from J, with 13 bases in between. CDR1 is SGHVS and CDR2 is FNYEAQ in the germline V gene. The length of the CDR3 is 15 residues. CDR3 protein: CASSYGDGDSYEQYF. The CDR3 DNA follows: TGTGCCAGCAGCTACGGGGACGGAGACTCCTACGAGCAGTACTTC.

This clone showed up just a few times. V is TRBV28 and J is TRBJ1-1; no firm D call. The V end was cut by 5 bases, the J end by 1 base, with 11 bases between. CDR1 MDHEN and CDR2 SYDVKM come from the germline V gene. The length of the CDR3 is 14 residues. CDR3 nucleotides: TGTGCCAGCAGTGTAGTACGGGAGAACACTGAAGCTTTCTTT. Translating gives CASSVVRENTEAFF.

The V and J genes are TRBV11-2 and TRBJ2-2, with 7 nucleotides matching TRBD2. V dropped 2 bases and J dropped 7; count of bases not matched to a gene: 7. In germline, CDR1 is SGHAT, CDR2 FQNNGV. The CDR3 sequence is 15 residues long. The CDR3 loop reads CASSLWAGAVGELFF. CDR3 DNA sequence: TGTGCCAGCAGCTTATGGGCGGGAGCGGTCGGGGAGCTGTTTTTT.

V is TRBV2 and J is TRBJ2-7; maybe TRBD2 (5 bases). The germline V gene encodes CDR1 SNHLY and CDR2 FYNNEI. The CDR3 length is 14 residues. Trimming left V 7 bases short and J 1 base short, with 14 bases between. CDR3 protein: CASTAEGASYEQYF. CDR3 DNA sequence: TGTGCCAGCACCGCAGAGGGCGCTTCCTACGAGCAGTACTTC. The entire variable domain, with the rest obtained from reference TRBV2 and TRBJ2-7, is as follows: EPEVTQTPSHQVTQMGQEVILRCVPISNHLYFYWYRQILGQKVEFLVSFYNNEISEKSEIFDDQFSVERPDGSNFTLKIRSTKLEDSAMYFCASTAEGASYEQYFGPGTRLTVT.

The CDR3 bases are TGTGCCAGCAGCCTCCTCGGCGGGAGGTTAAATGAGCAGTTCTTC. Residues: CASSLLGGRLNEQFF. The chain joins TRBV3-1 (or the pseudogene TRBV3-2) to TRBJ2-1; 8 nucleotides match TRBD2. Germline V CDR1 and CDR2: LGHDT, YNNKEL (reference sequence). CDR3 length equals 15 residues. The trim removed 4 bases at V and 7 bases at J, leaving 9 bases unmatched.

This chain joins TRBV5-1 and TRBJ1-1; tentatively, D is TRBD1 (6 bases). V lost 0 bases to trimming and J lost 3 bases, with 12 bases between them. CDR3 length equals 15 residues. Germline CDR1 reads SGHRS; CDR2 reads YFSETQ. In nucleotides, the CDR3 is TGCGCCAGCAGCTTGGGCGGACAGATCTACACTGAAGCTTTCTTT. Translation: CASSLGGQIYTEAFF.